This T cell receptor beta chain was identified in a study of shared T cell receptors in the human thymus. V was trimmed by 6 bases and J by 3 bases, leaving 15 bases between them. The CDR3 has 15 amino acids. Germline CDR1 reads MNHEY; CDR2 reads SMNVEV (reference sequence). The table came from immunoSEQ multiplex PCR; TCRdb's copy has only in-frame clones and leaves some out. This sample has some 760,000 clones, with roughly 88% found just once. A further study also used this sample, focusing on human thymus T cells. From that report: Obtained as resections during corrective heart surgery, the thymus tissue was then studied. Apparent bias marked the V and J gene usage of thymic and blood repertoires. Related research has reported that thymic repertoires overlap highly among unrelated individuals.

The V call is TRBV27, the J call TRBJ1-5; weak D call: TRBD1 (6 bases). The clonotype comes from a girl under two years old with a congenital heart defect. Input material: thymocytes. CDR3 sequence (DNA): TGTGCCAGCAGGTGCCAGGTGGGGGCCAATCAGCCCCAGCATTTT. It codes for CASRCQVGANQPQHF.